This TCR beta chain was identified in a study of blood T cell repertoires in COVID-19 (TCRdb year 2020). Turning to the overall study: The collaborator samples originated in the United States, Italy and Spain and spanned the acute and convalescent phases of COVID-19. A de-identified subject ID, COVID-19 status, age in years and sex were almost always included in the sample metadata. The material from the prospective study consisted of cDNA or gDNA derived from T cells, B-cell-depleted T cells, or PBMCs. Subjects who had been exposed to COVID-19, were actively infected with it, or had recovered from it provided the deeply sampled blood TCRbeta repertoires that made up the dataset. The samples were drawn from two sources: the first 160 participants of the ongoing ImmuneRACE study, and 1,000 to 1,500 subjects contributed by 6 global collaborators. Where available, HLA class I and class II types were obtained from metadata supplied by the sample provider rather than from assay-based typing. The repertoires were made available in a free public database intended to serve as a resource for research on the immune response to SARS-CoV-2.

The CDR3, cysteine through phenylalanine, is 15 amino acids long. Only the CDR3 portion is preserved as DNA: 45 bases, with reading frame beginning at the first base. Per the germline V gene, SGHTA is the CDR1 and FQGNSA is the CDR2. Between the V and J ends, shortened by 2 bases and 2 bases respectively, the junction contains 10 bases. TCRbeta CDR3 regions were amplified from genomic DNA using the immunoSEQ Assay, a bias-controlled multiplex PCR. In the paper's pipeline: The number of nucleated cells in each sample was estimated from the amplification of reference gene primers within the assay. To quantify the absolute abundance of each unique TCRbeta CDR3 rearrangement, sequence reads were collapsed and filtered. For each sample, productive Simpson clonality was calculated as the square root of Simpson's diversity index over productive rearrangements. As stored in TCRdb, this immuneACCESS dataset retains in-frame rearrangements with V and J assigned. A fraction of the clones does not appear; measured against another copy, unresolved V genes explain less than half of the discrepancy, and the remainder lacks a known reason. The DNA was the basis for D and trimming; V, J and clone size are from that table. This sample has approximately 400,000 clones in its table, and about 90% of those were observed once. The ten largest clones capture approximately 1.2% of the sample.

Summary of the overall study and its limitations: Clinical and demographic metadata were provided uncurated, with the amount varying by source and participant.

In the prospective study, participants were about 18 to 90 years old, resided in around 25 geographic areas of the United States, and were enrolled through a virtual design. Cohort assignment in the prospective study relied on participant-reported clinical history from a screening survey and a study questionnaire. Recovered participants in ImmuneRACE Cohort 3 were defined by two consecutive negative NP/OP PCR tests, clearance by a healthcare professional, or resolution of symptoms. Mobile phlebotomists in the prospective study collected whole blood, serum and a nasopharyngeal or oropharyngeal swab from every participant. Additional blood draws and questionnaires over an approximately 2-month period could optionally be provided by prospective study participants. Prospective study blood samples were shipped either frozen or at room temperature before DNA extraction. Comment on this clone: Its recognized antigen is unknown. No clone much larger than this one lies a single base away; base qualities are absent.

The TCR comes from a man aged 25-45 years who had recovered from COVID-19. This chain is built from TRBV7-2 and TRBJ1-5; a tentative D match to TRBD1 spans 6 bases. Sequencing was done on a sample of PBMCs or T cells enriched from blood (not recorded which). The base sequence is TGTGCCAGCAGCTTAATGCCAGGGGGCAATCAGCCCCAGCATTTT. This translates into CASSLMPGGNQPQHF.